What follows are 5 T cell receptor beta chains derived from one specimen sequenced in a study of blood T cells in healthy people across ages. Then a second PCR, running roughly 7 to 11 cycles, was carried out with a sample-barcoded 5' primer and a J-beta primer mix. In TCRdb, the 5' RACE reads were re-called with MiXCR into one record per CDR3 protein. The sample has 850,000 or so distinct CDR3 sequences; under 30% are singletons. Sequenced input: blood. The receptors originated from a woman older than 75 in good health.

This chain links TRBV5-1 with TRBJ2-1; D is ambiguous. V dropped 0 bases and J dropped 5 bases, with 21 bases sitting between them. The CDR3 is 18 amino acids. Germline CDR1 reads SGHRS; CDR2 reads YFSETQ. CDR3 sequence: CASSLAYSTSILHNEQFF. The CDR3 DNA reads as TGCGCCAGCAGCTTGGCCTATTCAACAAGTATCCTCCACAATGAGCAGTTCTTC.

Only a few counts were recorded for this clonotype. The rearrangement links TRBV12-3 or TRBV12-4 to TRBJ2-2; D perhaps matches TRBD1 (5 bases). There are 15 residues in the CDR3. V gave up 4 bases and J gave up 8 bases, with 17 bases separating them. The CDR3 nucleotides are TGTGCCAGCAGTTCCGACAGTCTTCCTTCAGGGGAGCTGTTTTTT. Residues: CASSSDSLPSGELFF.

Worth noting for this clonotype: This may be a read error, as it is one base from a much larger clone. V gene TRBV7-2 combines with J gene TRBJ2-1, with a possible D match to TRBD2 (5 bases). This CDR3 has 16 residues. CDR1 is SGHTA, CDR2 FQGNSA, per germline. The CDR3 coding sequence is TGTGCCTGCAGCCGAGGGCACTCCGAGGGCCTAAATGAGCAGTTCTTC. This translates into CACSRGHSEGLNEQFF.

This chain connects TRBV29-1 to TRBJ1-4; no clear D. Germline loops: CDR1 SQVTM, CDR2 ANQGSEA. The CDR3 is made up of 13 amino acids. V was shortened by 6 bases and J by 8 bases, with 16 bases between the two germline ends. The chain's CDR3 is CSVPGPRGEKLFF. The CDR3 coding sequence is TGCAGCGTGCCCGGGCCGAGAGGAGAAAAACTGTTTTTT.

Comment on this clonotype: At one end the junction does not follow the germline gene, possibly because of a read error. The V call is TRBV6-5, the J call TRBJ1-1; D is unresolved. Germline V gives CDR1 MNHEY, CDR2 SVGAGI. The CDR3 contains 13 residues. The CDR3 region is CASSPTVNTETFF. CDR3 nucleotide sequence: TGTGCCAGCAGCCCCACAGTGAACACTGAAACTTTCTTT.